The rows below give T cell receptor beta chains drawn from one sample of a study of blood T cells in healthy people across ages. TCRdb redid the calling of the 5' RACE reads with MiXCR, one entry per CDR3 protein. The sample includes some 560,000 distinct CDR3 sequences, about 25% of them seen just once. The sample also formed part of further work on T cells of mothers and their children.

The source material was blood. The receptors here all came from a boy between 2 and 15 years old in good health. The CDR3 runs from the conserved cysteine through the conserved F or W. Fields, in order: CDR3 protein, D gene, V gene. The D gene is left open where the match is weak.

CASSSRRREKPFF | - | TRBV27
CASSFVVLSSTDTQYF | - | TRBV7-9
CAWSPTGGIYGYTF | TRBD1 | TRBV30
CASSLDRWGLDTGELFF | - | TRBV12-3/TRBV12-4
CATSRTDRIGYTF | - | TRBV15
CASSSLLAGSDTQYF | TRBD2 | TRBV6-5
CASSPRTGAREQFF | TRBD1 | TRBV5-5
CASSSGPTVDEQFF | - | TRBV6-5
CASSLEARGSPLHF | - | TRBV5-1
CASSIRGGLVGNEQFF | TRBD2 | TRBV19
CASSLARSHRGRFLYGYTF | TRBD1 | TRBV7-2
CAGSEQGPNTGELFF | - | TRBV6-1
CASRGQDGKLFF | - | TRBV6-5
CSAMAGGSTEAFF | - | TRBV20-1
CSVGSPTGMNTEAFF | TRBD1 | TRBV29-1
CASSLLVGSGANVLTF | - | TRBV27
CASSPKQGAGELFF | - | TRBV27
CASSLDIREIKTQYF | - | TRBV7-9
CASSQVGDSLAKNIQYF | - | TRBV4-3
CASSLDGRMEETQYF | - | TRBV11-2
CASSQTHEQYF | - | TRBV3-1
CAISELSGTYNEQFF | - | TRBV10-3
CAISGTSGLNEQFF | TRBD2 | TRBV2
CASSSTSGRAHNEQFF | TRBD2 | TRBV4-1
CASSSRSYGYTF | - | TRBV3-1
CASSLTRHYEQYF | - | TRBV12-3/TRBV12-4
CASSLASGRFRDTQYF | TRBD2 | TRBV7-6
CASSKIPGGDEQFF | - | TRBV5-1
CASGTGDTGELFF | TRBD1 | TRBV6-4
CASRSSSMREQYF | - | TRBV7-2
CASGLSTGGRRRETQYF | TRBD1 | TRBV12-5
CASSPRLAALYNEQFF | TRBD2 | TRBV4-1
CASGLGLASDADTQYF | TRBD2 | TRBV12-5
CTSSQASDTQYF | - | TRBV4-3
CSALSPALRGETQYF | - | TRBV20-1
CAIRQGAYSGANVLTF | - | TRBV10-3
CSARESGDNSPLHF | - | TRBV20-1
CASRLAGVYEQYF | - | TRBV21-1
CASSARGETRATDTQYF | - | TRBV2
CASSQTLSWVNEQYF | - | TRBV3-1
CASSQVHSSYNEQFF | - | TRBV3-1
CASSLAWDEQFF | - | TRBV5-1
CASSLEGWNSPLHF | - | TRBV5-1
CASSQVLGFGETDTQYF | - | TRBV3-1
CSAKFGAEAFF | - | TRBV20-1
CASSLRTSGDTQYF | TRBD2 | TRBV7-9
CASSLAGRYEQYF | - | TRBV5-5
CASRTSTSEKLFF | - | TRBV6-1
CASSQEGWGATNEKLLF | - | TRBV3-1
CASSLDRSGGAGEQFF | TRBD2 | TRBV7-3
CASRRANEQYF | - | TRBV12-3/TRBV12-4
CASSLGNREKLFF | - | TRBV7-2
CASSYSGGGRVYNEQFF | TRBD2 | TRBV6-5
CASSKARTSGRRRIEQFF | - | TRBV21-1
CASSFFTPGELFF | - | TRBV27
CASSLPGRGVTEAFF | - | TRBV7-2
CASQGVNEKLFF | TRBD1 | TRBV7-9
CASSYAGRSTEAFF | - | TRBV6-6
CATSKVQRGGPDTQYF | TRBD2 | TRBV15